These 23 T cell receptor beta chains came from one sample sequenced in a study of T cell responses to AZD1222 COVID-19 vaccine (dated by TCRdb to the early 2020s). Explained via the paper, the time point label denotes: baseline before first vaccination. Receptors were amplified or captured by the immunoSEQ multiplex PCR assay. TCRdb took this table from immuneACCESS and kept in-frame rearrangements with V and J called. Such tables lack part of the clones; where checked against another copy, unresolved V genes explain under half of the gap, and the rest is unexplained. In this sample the table shows 100,000 to 150,000 clones, 88% of which occur a single time. Of the sample, around 6.1% is held by the ten largest clones. The input for sequencing was peripheral blood, taken on day 0 of AZD1222 vaccination. The source is an adult in good health.

The chain couples TRBV19 to TRBJ1-3, with no clear D. The germline gives CDR1 LNHDA, CDR2 SQIVND (reference sequence). Trimming took 0 bases from V and 6 from J, leaving 6 bases between them. The CDR3 totals 13 residues. The CDR3 here is CASSIDGENTIYF. The CDR3 region has the DNA TGTGCCAGTAGTATAGATGGAGAAAACACCATATATTTT. Looking up the rest from reference TRBV19 and TRBJ1-3 gives the full variable domain: DGGITQSPKYLFRKEGQNVTLSCEQNLNHDAMYWYRQDPGQGLRLIYYSQIVNDFQKGDIAEGYSVSREKKESFPLTVTSAQKNPTAFYLCASSIDGENTIYFGEGSWLTVV.

This chain connects TRBV7-2 to TRBJ1-1; no reliable D call. The CDR3 contains 14 residues. Germline assignment: CDR1 SGHTA and CDR2 FQGNSA. The V end lost 4 bases, the J end lost 1 base, and 10 bases lay between the germline ends. The CDR3 loop is CASSYWTGNTEAFF. For the CDR3, the DNA is TGTGCCAGCAGCTACTGGACGGGGAACACTGAAGCTTTCTTT.

The V and J genes are TRBV5-1 and TRBJ2-1; 9 bases fit TRBD2. Unmatched junction bases numbered 6, after V lost 4 bases and J lost 4 bases. CDR1 is SGHRS, CDR2 YFSETQ, per germline. The CDR3 has 15 amino acids. The CDR3 reads CASSPASGAYNEQFF. For the CDR3, the DNA is TGCGCCAGCAGCCCCGCTAGCGGGGCGTACAATGAGCAGTTCTTC.

The genes are TRBV24-1 and TRBJ2-3; no firm D call. CDR1 is KGHDR, CDR2 SFDVKD, per germline. Trimming removed 4 bases from V and 6 bases from J, with 10 bases in between. The CDR3 consists of 13 residues. CDR3 region: CATSDTPTDTQYF. CDR3 DNA sequence: TGTGCCACCAGTGACACACCCACGGATACGCAGTATTTT.

The chain has TRBV5-1 and TRBJ1-2; 8 bases line up with TRBD1. J lost 6 bases, V lost 0 bases, and 10 bases had no gene match. This CDR3 has 16 amino acids. Germline V gene lookup returns CDR1 SGHRS and CDR2 YFSETQ. The CDR3 sequence: CASSLGQGQGLDGYTF. For the CDR3, the DNA is TGCGCCAGCAGCTTGGGGCAAGGACAGGGTCTGGATGGCTACACCTTC.

This chain uses TRBV5-5 with TRBJ2-7; D perhaps matches TRBD2 (6 bases). Germline CDR1 reads SGHKS; CDR2 reads YYEKEE (reference sequence). The CDR3 spans 14 residues. Trimming pared 2 bases from V and 2 bases from J, leaving 11 bases between. The CDR3 is CASSFGGVAYEQYF. The CDR3 bases are TGTGCCAGCAGCTTCGGAGGGGTCGCCTACGAGCAGTACTTC.

V and J are TRBV5-1 and TRBJ2-3; 12 nucleotides match TRBD2. This CDR3 is 16 amino acids long. The V gene end was trimmed by 4 bases and the J gene end by 2 bases; junction bases not matched to a gene: 5. Germline loops: CDR1 SGHRS, CDR2 YFSETQ. The CDR3 DNA reads as TGCGCCAGCAGCCTACTAGCGGGAGGCGCCACAGATACGCAGTATTTT. Translating gives CASSLLAGGATDTQYF.

The CDR3 nucleotides are TGCAGCGTCCGATATCTTGACATTCAGTACTTC. Its protein is CSVRYLDIQYF. This chain uses TRBV29-1 with TRBJ2-4; D uncertain. Trimming shortened V by 6 bases and J by 8 bases, and 11 bases separated the two germline ends. The CDR3 length is 11 residues. Germline V CDR1 and CDR2: SQVTM, ANQGSEA.

This chain connects TRBV5-1 to TRBJ1-6, with 7 positions matching TRBD1. The CDR3 runs 14 residues. Germline assignment: CDR1 SGHRS and CDR2 YFSETQ. Losses at the gene ends were 3 bases for V and 9 bases for J; bases not matched to a gene: 6. CDR3 in DNA: TGCGCCAGCAGCTCTCAGGGGGATCGTTCACCCCTCCACTTT. Translating it yields CASSSQGDRSPLHF.

In its sample, this clone was seen once. The gene calls are TRBV6-5 and TRBJ2-7; D is possibly TRBD1 (6 bases). CDR3 size: 14 residues. The ends were cut back, 11 bases at V and 7 bases at J, with 24 bases in the middle. The germline V gene has CDR1 MNHEY and CDR2 SVGAGI. The CDR3 nucleotides read TGTGCCTCCTCCCCCGTGGGACACGGGGAGGAGCAGTACTTC. Translating gives CASSPVGHGEEQYF.

This chain links TRBV9 with TRBJ2-7; TRBD2 might be the D (7 bases). V shed 4 bases and J shed 6 bases, with 14 bases lying between them. Looked up from germline, CDR1 is SGDLS and CDR2 is YYNGEE. CDR3 length: 13 amino acids. Here the CDR3 reads CASSPSGGPEQYF. The CDR3 nucleotides are TGTGCCAGCAGCCCTTCCGGGGGGCCCGAGCAGTACTTC.

V and J are TRBV5-1 and TRBJ1-5; tentatively, D is TRBD1 (6 bases). CDR3 length: 15 residues. Germline CDR1 reads SGHRS; CDR2 reads YFSETQ. V lost 2 bases, J lost 6 bases, and 15 bases lay in between. In nucleotides, the CDR3 is TGCGCCAGCAGCTTTGGAGGGGGTGACGGTCAGCCCCAGCATTTT. This sequence encodes CASSFGGGDGQPQHF. Filled out from reference TRBV5-1 and TRBJ1-5, the complete variable domain reads KAGVTQTPRYLIKTRGQQVTLSCSPISGHRSVSWYQQTPGQGLQFLFEYFSETQRNKGNFPGRFSGRQFSNSRSEMNVSTLELGDSALYLCASSFGGGDGQPQHFGDGTRLSIL.

This clone was detected only once. The chain has TRBV4-2 and TRBJ1-3; the D is unclear. The length of the CDR3 is 18 residues. Trimming took 4 bases from V and 6 from J, leaving 25 bases between them. Germline loops: CDR1 LGHNA, CDR2 YNFKEQ. This chain's CDR3 is CASSRSAGNQALLNTIYF. The CDR3 region has the DNA TGTGCCAGCAGCCGCTCCGCCGGGAACCAGGCCCTTCTAAACACCATATATTTT.

V gene TRBV15 combines with J gene TRBJ2-3; D may correspond to TRBD1 or TRBD2 (5 bases each). The germline V and J ends were trimmed by 5 bases and 0 bases, with 9 bases remaining between them. The germline V gene encodes CDR1 LNHNV and CDR2 YYDKDF (reference sequence). The CDR3 spans 14 residues. The CDR3, as DNA: TGTGCCACCAGCGAGGGGTTTAGCACAGATACGCAGTATTTT. It encodes CATSEGFSTDTQYF. The entire variable domain, with the rest obtained from reference TRBV15 and TRBJ2-3, is as follows: DAMVIQNPRYQVTQFGKPVTLSCSQTLNHNVMYWYQQKSSQAPKLLFHYYDKDFNNEADTPDNFQSRRPNTSFCFLDIRSPGLGDTAMYLCATSEGFSTDTQYFGPGTRLTVL.

The chain recombines TRBV10-3 with TRBJ2-7; TRBD1 matches at 7 bases. CDR1 and CDR2 (germline): ENHRY, SYGVKD. This CDR3 has 15 amino acids. J gave up 4 bases and V 4 bases, and 10 bases lay outside the gene matches. The CDR3 DNA follows: TGTGCCATCAGTGCTGAGGGGCAGGGGGTTTACGAGCAGTACTTC. The encoded protein is CAISAEGQGVYEQYF.

V and J are TRBV5-4 and TRBJ1-1; possible D gene TRBD1, 6 bases. Trimming took off 0 bases at V and 2 bases at J, with 8 bases between the two ends. The CDR3 covers 14 residues. Germline V gene data show CDR1 as SGHNT and CDR2 as YYREEE (reference sequence). CDR3 sequence (DNA): TGTGCCAGCAGCTTGGACAGGGCTAACACTGAAGCTTTCTTT. The encoded protein is CASSLDRANTEAFF.

This chain joins TRBV10-3 and TRBJ1-1; 8 bases match TRBD1. Trimming at V came to 6 bases and at J to 5 bases, leaving 5 bases not matched to a gene. Germline V CDR1 and CDR2: ENHRY, SYGVKD. There are 13 residues in the CDR3. The chain's CDR3 is CAISGQGRTEAFF. DNA for the CDR3: TGTGCCATCAGCGGACAGGGTCGGACTGAAGCTTTCTTT.

The J gene is TRBJ1-1, the V gene TRBV24-1; D is possibly TRBD1 (5 bases). Trimming left V 12 bases short and J 0 bases short, with 19 bases between. The CDR3 is 15 residues long. Germline CDR1 and CDR2: KGHDR and SFDVKD. The CDR3, as DNA: TGTGCCCCATTCCAAGGGACGGTTTTGAACACTGAAGCTTTCTTT. This sequence encodes CAPFQGTVLNTEAFF.

The chain links TRBV19 to TRBJ1-5, with 9 bases that match TRBD1. Germline CDR1 is LNHDA and CDR2 is SQIVND (reference sequence). The CDR3 spans 16 residues. V dropped 3 bases and J dropped 8; count of bases not matched to a gene: 11. The chain's CDR3 is CASSIKAPGTGKPQHF. CDR3 DNA sequence: TGTGCCAGTAGTATTAAGGCCCCGGGGACAGGGAAGCCCCAGCATTTT.

A single count supports this clone. CDR3: CASSVQAENEQFF. The CDR3 bases are TGTGCCAGCAGCGTACAGGCGGAGAATGAGCAGTTCTTC. The rearrangement joins TRBV9 to TRBJ2-1; unclear D gene. Germline values: CDR1 SGDLS, CDR2 YYNGEE. The length of the CDR3 is 13 residues. Between the trimmed V and J ends, which lost 1 base and 7 bases, there was a span of 9 bases.

V is TRBV27 and J is TRBJ1-1; D not certain. Trimming took off 3 bases at V and 3 bases at J, with 8 bases between the two ends. This CDR3 comprises 13 residues. Germline V gives CDR1 MNHEY, CDR2 SMNVEV (reference sequence). The CDR3 sequence is CASSFNGYTEAFF. DNA of the CDR3: TGTGCCAGCAGTTTTAACGGATACACTGAAGCTTTCTTT.

The rearrangement joins TRBV7-2 to TRBJ2-1; D perhaps matches TRBD2 (6 bases). This CDR3 is 15 amino acids long. Germline CDR1 is SGHTA and CDR2 is FQGNSA. V shed 4 bases and J shed 7 bases, with 17 bases lying between them. The CDR3 DNA reads as TGTGCCAGCAGCTCCATCGGGGGAGGAGTAAATGAGCAGTTCTTC. Translating it yields CASSSIGGGVNEQFF. Full variable domain (remainder filled in from reference TRBV7-2 and TRBJ2-1): GAGVSQSPSNKVTEKGKDVELRCDPISGHTALYWYRQSLGQGLEFLIYFQGNSAPDKSGLPSDRFSAERTGGSVSTLTIQRTQQEDSAVYLCASSSIGGGVNEQFFGPGTRLTVL.

V usage is TRBV27 and J usage is TRBJ1-5; no definite D call. The V end was cut by 0 bases, the J end by 1 base, with 10 bases between. The CDR3 covers 16 residues. Germline assignment: CDR1 MNHEY and CDR2 SMNVEV (reference sequence). The CDR3 bases are TGTGCCAGCAGTTTATCAAGTGTAAAGAGCAATCAGCCCCAGCATTTT. It is translated as CASSLSSVKSNQPQHF.